A selection of T cell receptor beta chains follows, all from one sample in a study of T cell responses to AZD1222 COVID-19 vaccine. The method was immunoSEQ multiplex PCR; TCRdb's version includes in-frame clones alone and lacks a portion of them. Among around 140,000 clones, 80% to 95% were seen once, and the ten largest hold 4%. The specimen was peripheral blood, collected 28 days after the second AZD1222 dose. The receptor source for this set is an adult who received the AZD1222 COVID-19 vaccine. CDR3s include the opening cysteine and the closing phenylalanine or tryptophan. The D gene is left open where the match is weak. Size is stated for part of the rows, as once, few or many counts, or as a class when the clone is expanded.

CDR3aa: CASSLPGGERGAKNIQYF; CDR3nt: TGCGCCAGCAGCTTGCCGGGAGGGGAAAGAGGAGCCAAAAACATTCAGTACTTC; abundance: NA; v_gene: TRBV5-1; j_gene: TRBJ2-4; d_gene: TRBD2
CDR3aa: CASSPGPRVGYTF; CDR3nt: TGTGCCAGCAGCCCGGGCCCGCGGGTTGGCTACACCTTC; abundance: NA; v_gene: TRBV12-3/TRBV12-4; j_gene: TRBJ1-2; d_gene: NA
CDR3aa: CASSFSQDGSYEQYF; CDR3nt: TGTGCCAGCAGTTTTTCCCAGGATGGTTCCTACGAGCAGTACTTC; abundance: NA; v_gene: TRBV28; j_gene: TRBJ2-7; d_gene: NA
CDR3aa: CASSERRETGYTF; CDR3nt: TGTGCCAGCAGTGAAAGGAGGGAGACGGGCTACACCTTC; abundance: NA; v_gene: TRBV25-1; j_gene: TRBJ1-2; d_gene: NA
CDR3aa: CAISEFPGRPQGDQPQHF; CDR3nt: TGTGCCATCAGTGAGTTTCCGGGCAGGCCACAGGGGGATCAGCCCCAGCATTTT; abundance: NA; v_gene: TRBV10-3; j_gene: TRBJ1-5; d_gene: TRBD1
CDR3aa: CASKGTDNYGYTF; CDR3nt: TGCGCCAGCAAGGGGACAGATAACTATGGCTACACCTTC; abundance: NA; v_gene: TRBV4-1; j_gene: TRBJ1-2; d_gene: TRBD1
CDR3aa: CASGGNEQFF; CDR3nt: TGTGCCAGCGGCGGCAATGAGCAGTTCTTC; abundance: NA; v_gene: TRBV9; j_gene: TRBJ2-1; d_gene: NA
CDR3aa: CASSLYPNGYTF; CDR3nt: TGTGCCAGCAGCTTGTATCCGAATGGCTACACCTTC; abundance: NA; v_gene: TRBV5-8; j_gene: TRBJ1-2; d_gene: NA
CDR3aa: CSVGLSGSFDTQYF; CDR3nt: TGCAGCGTGGGACTAAGCGGGAGTTTCGATACGCAGTATTTT; abundance: NA; v_gene: TRBV29-1; j_gene: TRBJ2-3; d_gene: TRBD2
CDR3aa: CASSYLWLNYGYTF; CDR3nt: TGTGCCAGCAGTTACCTATGGTTAAACTATGGCTACACCTTC; abundance: NA; v_gene: TRBV6-2/TRBV6-3; j_gene: TRBJ1-2; d_gene: NA
CDR3aa: CASSQEVAGGPAYEQYF; CDR3nt: TGTGCCAGCAGCCAAGAAGTAGCGGGAGGGCCGGCCTACGAGCAGTACTTC; abundance: NA; v_gene: TRBV3-1/TRBV3-2; j_gene: TRBJ2-7; d_gene: TRBD2
CDR3aa: CASSSDAAGYTF; CDR3nt: TGTGCCAGCTCATCGGACGCGGCGGGCTACACCTTC; abundance: NA; v_gene: TRBV18; j_gene: TRBJ1-2; d_gene: NA
CDR3aa: CASSMTQGFATDTQYF; CDR3nt: TGTGCCAGTAGTATGACACAGGGGTTCGCCACAGATACGCAGTATTTT; abundance: NA; v_gene: TRBV19; j_gene: TRBJ2-3; d_gene: TRBD1
CDR3aa: CSVTASGTGPSYGYTF; CDR3nt: TGCAGCGTGACAGCTTCCGGGACAGGGCCATCCTATGGCTACACCTTC; abundance: NA; v_gene: TRBV29-1; j_gene: TRBJ1-2; d_gene: TRBD1
CDR3aa: CASSQYGDGLLHF; CDR3nt: TGTGCCAGCAGCCAATATGGGGACGGGCTCCTCCACTTT; abundance: NA; v_gene: TRBV3-1/TRBV3-2; j_gene: TRBJ1-6; d_gene: NA
CDR3aa: CAGGGYNTDTQYF; CDR3nt: TGTGCCGGAGGAGGTTACAACACAGATACGCAGTATTTT; abundance: NA; v_gene: TRBV11-2; j_gene: TRBJ2-3; d_gene: NA
CDR3aa: CASSLRQGPAEQFF; CDR3nt: TGTGCCAGCAGCCTCCGACAGGGGCCGGCGGAGCAGTTCTTC; abundance: NA; v_gene: TRBV7-9; j_gene: TRBJ2-1; d_gene: TRBD1
CDR3aa: CAISEETGYNSPLHF; CDR3nt: TGTGCCATCAGTGAGGAAACAGGGTATAATTCACCCCTCCACTTT; abundance: NA; v_gene: TRBV10-3; j_gene: TRBJ1-6; d_gene: NA
CDR3aa: CASSEAGSSTDTQYF; CDR3nt: TGTGCCAGCAGTGAAGCGGGGAGTAGCACAGATACGCAGTATTTT; abundance: NA; v_gene: TRBV2; j_gene: TRBJ2-3; d_gene: NA
CDR3aa: CASSEPRLGEQYF; CDR3nt: TGTGCCAGCAGTGAACCCCGGCTCGGAGAGCAGTACTTC; abundance: NA; v_gene: TRBV2; j_gene: TRBJ2-7; d_gene: NA
CDR3aa: CASSYSPTSGLYNEQFF; CDR3nt: TGTGCCAGCAGTTACTCCCCGACTAGCGGGTTATACAATGAGCAGTTCTTC; abundance: once; v_gene: TRBV6-2/TRBV6-3; j_gene: TRBJ2-1; d_gene: TRBD2
CDR3aa: CASSYSFGGTGELFF; CDR3nt: TGTGCCAGCAGTTACTCGTTCGGGGGAACCGGGGAGCTGTTTTTT; abundance: NA; v_gene: TRBV6-2/TRBV6-3; j_gene: TRBJ2-2; d_gene: NA
CDR3aa: CASSPDRPPGNTIYF; CDR3nt: TGTGCCAGCAGTCCCGACAGGCCTCCGGGAAACACCATATATTTT; abundance: NA; v_gene: TRBV7-9; j_gene: TRBJ1-3; d_gene: NA
CDR3aa: CASSLAEKQTVDTQYF; CDR3nt: TGTGCCAGCAGCTTGGCCGAAAAGCAAACAGTGGATACGCAGTATTTT; abundance: NA; v_gene: TRBV5-4; j_gene: TRBJ2-3; d_gene: NA
CDR3aa: CASSLDGLAGGPRTDTQYF; CDR3nt: TGTGCCAGCAGCTTAGACGGACTAGCGGGAGGGCCTAGAACAGATACGCAGTATTTT; abundance: NA; v_gene: TRBV11-2; j_gene: TRBJ2-3; d_gene: TRBD2
CDR3aa: CASSVGGTGELFF; CDR3nt: TGTGCCAGCAGCGTAGGAGGGACCGGGGAGCTGTTTTTT; abundance: NA; v_gene: TRBV9; j_gene: TRBJ2-2; d_gene: NA